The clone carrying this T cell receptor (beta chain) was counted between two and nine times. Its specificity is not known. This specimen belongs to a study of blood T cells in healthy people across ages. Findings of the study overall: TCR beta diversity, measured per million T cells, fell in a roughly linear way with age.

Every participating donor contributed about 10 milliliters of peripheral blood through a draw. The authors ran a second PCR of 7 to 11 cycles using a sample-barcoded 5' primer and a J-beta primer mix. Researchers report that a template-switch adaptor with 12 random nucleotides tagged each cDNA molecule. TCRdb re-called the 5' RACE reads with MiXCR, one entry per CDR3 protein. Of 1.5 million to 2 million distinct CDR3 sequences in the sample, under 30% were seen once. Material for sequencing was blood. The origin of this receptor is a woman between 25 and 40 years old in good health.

CDR3 amino acids: CSARDNRNNEQFF. As DNA, the CDR3 is TGCAGTGCTAGAGATAACAGAAACAATGAGCAGTTCTTC. The chain combines TRBV20-1 with TRBJ2-1; D gene ambiguous. The CDR3 is 13 residues long. CDR1 is DFQATT and CDR2 is SNEGSKA in the germline V gene (reference sequence). V lost 0 bases to trimming and J lost 5 bases, with 8 bases between them.